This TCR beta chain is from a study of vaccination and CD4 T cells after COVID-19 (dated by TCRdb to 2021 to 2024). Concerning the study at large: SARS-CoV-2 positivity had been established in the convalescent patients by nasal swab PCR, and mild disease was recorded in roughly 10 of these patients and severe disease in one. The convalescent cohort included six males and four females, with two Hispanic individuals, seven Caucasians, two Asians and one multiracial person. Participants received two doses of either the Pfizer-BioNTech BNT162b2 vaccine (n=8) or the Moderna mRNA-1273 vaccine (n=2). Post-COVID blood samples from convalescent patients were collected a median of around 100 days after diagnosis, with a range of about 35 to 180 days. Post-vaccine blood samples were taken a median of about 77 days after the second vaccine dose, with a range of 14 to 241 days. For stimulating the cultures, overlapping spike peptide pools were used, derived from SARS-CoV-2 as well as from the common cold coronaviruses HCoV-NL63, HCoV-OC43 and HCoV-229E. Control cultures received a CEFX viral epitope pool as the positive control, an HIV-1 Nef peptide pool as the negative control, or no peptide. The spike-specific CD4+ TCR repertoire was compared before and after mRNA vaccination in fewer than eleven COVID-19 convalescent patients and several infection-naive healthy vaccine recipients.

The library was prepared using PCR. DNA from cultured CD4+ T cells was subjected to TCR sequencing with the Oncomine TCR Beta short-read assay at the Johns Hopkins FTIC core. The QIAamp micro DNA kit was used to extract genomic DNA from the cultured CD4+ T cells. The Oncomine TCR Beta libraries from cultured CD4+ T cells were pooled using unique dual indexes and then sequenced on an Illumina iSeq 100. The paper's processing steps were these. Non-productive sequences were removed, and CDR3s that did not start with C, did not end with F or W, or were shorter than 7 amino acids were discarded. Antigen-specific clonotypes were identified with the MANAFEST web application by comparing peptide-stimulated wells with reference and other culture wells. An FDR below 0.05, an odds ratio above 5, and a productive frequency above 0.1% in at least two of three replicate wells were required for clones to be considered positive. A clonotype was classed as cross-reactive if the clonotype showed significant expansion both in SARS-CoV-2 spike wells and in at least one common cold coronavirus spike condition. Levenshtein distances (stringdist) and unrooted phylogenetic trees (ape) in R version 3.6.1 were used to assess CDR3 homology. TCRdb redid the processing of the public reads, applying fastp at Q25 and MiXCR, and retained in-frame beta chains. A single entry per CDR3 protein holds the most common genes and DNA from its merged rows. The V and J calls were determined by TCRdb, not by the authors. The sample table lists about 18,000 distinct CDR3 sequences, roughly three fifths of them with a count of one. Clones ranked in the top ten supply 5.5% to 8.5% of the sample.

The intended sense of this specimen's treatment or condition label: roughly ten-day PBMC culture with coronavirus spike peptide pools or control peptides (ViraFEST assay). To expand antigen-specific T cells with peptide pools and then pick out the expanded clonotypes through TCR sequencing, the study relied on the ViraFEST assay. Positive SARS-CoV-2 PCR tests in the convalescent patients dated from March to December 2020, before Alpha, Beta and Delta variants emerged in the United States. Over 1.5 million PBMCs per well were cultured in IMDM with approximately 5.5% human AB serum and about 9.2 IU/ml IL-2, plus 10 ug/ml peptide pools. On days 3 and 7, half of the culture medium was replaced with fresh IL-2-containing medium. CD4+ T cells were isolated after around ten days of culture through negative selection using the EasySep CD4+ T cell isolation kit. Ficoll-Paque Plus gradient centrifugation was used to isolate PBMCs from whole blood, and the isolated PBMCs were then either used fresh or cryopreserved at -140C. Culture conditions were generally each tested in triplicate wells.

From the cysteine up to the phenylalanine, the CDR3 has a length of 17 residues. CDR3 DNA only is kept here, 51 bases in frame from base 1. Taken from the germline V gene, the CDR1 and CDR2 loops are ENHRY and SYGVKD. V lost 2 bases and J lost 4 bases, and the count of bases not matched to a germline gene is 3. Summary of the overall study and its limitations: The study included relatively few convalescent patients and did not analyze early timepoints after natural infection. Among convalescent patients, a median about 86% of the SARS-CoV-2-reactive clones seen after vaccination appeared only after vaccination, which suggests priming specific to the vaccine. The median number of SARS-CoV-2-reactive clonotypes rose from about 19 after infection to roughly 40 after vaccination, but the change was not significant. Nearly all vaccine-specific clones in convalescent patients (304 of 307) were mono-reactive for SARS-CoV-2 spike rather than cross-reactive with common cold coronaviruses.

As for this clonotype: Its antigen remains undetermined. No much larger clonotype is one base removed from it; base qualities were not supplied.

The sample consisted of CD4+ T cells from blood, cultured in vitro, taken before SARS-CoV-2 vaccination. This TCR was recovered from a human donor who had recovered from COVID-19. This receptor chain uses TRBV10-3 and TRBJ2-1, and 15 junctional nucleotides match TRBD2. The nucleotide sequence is TGTGCCATCAGTGAGGGACTAGCGGGAGGGCGATACAATGAGCAGTTCTTC. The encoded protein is CAISEGLAGGRYNEQFF.